The present entry profiles one T cell receptor (beta chain) with its context. Its antigen is currently unknown. The PCR employed 60 Vbeta primers together with 13 Jbeta primers. The data were produced by immunoSEQ multiplex PCR, yet TCRdb's version contains in-frame clones alone and is incomplete. Among about 150,000 clones listed, approximately 84% were seen once. Trimming took 7 bases from V and 2 from J, leaving 15 bases between them. Germline loops: CDR1 SGHDT, CDR2 YYEEEE. The CDR3 has 15 residues. These donors counted as nominally healthy when sampled, but unrecorded immune exposures were likely. This specimen comes from a study of cytomegalovirus exposure and HLA in healthy donors. As for the study in general: Early on, a data release was issued that held 85 million to 95 million unique TCRs from HLA-typed donors. The Caucasian-associated ancestry cluster contained roughly four fifths of the roughly 370 genotyped donors. General study points: Productive rates of about 87% or about 30% were seen for most TCR beta V segments in an earlier analysis.

This TCR derives from a male donor in good health and CMV-seropositive. Sequenced material: PBMCs. V gene TRBV5-6 combines with J gene TRBJ2-2; D might be TRBD2 (6 bases). The CDR3 DNA reads TGTGCCAGCCGACCCGGAGGGGCTAACACCGGGGAGCTGTTTTTT. It specifies CASRPGGANTGELFF. Full variable domain (missing parts from reference TRBV5-6 and TRBJ2-2): DAGVTQSPTHLIKTRGQQVTLRCSPKSGHDTVSWYQQALGQGPQFIFQYYEEEERQRGNFPDRFSGHQFPNYSSELNVNALLLGDSALYLCASRPGGANTGELFFGEGSRLTVL.